The clone carrying this T cell receptor (beta chain) was counted only a few times. Its target is unknown. The sample comes from a study of T-cell memory formation after mild COVID-19. The germline V gene has CDR1 SGHDT and CDR2 YYEEEE. J gave up 9 bases and V 2 bases, and 8 bases lay outside the gene matches. The CDR3 runs 13 residues. Whole-study findings and limits: Among clones contracting day 15 to 85, CD4/CD8 was balanced, whereas later expanders leaned CD4+. CD4+ contracting clones were found mainly in CM and EM, and CD8+ ones in EMRA. Pre-infection memory carried some responding clones, suggesting that cross-reactive memory joined.

TCRdb called the 5' RACE reads again in MiXCR, with one record for every CDR3 protein. The sample yields more than 300,000 distinct CDR3 sequences, 20% to 25% seen once. This TCR derives from a man aged 18-30 years who had mild COVID-19 (a few samples of this study predate the infection). Cell type and time point are not known. The chain carries TRBV5-6 and TRBJ2-7; 7 nucleotides agree with TRBD1. Material for sequencing was PBMCs or a T cell subset sorted from them (not recorded which). CDR3 DNA: TGTGCCAGCAGCTTCACAGGGGCGAACCGGCAGTACTTC. It is translated as CASSFTGANRQYF.